The clone carrying this T cell receptor beta chain has a count of ten or more. Its antigen is not known. One entry per CDR3 protein results from TCRdb running MiXCR on the 5' RACE reads. Among about 500,000 distinct CDR3 sequences, about 5% were seen once, and the ten largest hold roughly 3.5%. This record belongs to a study of CD8 T cells in ankylosing spondylitis. Findings and caveats of the study: It appeared that ankylosing spondylitis blood was characterized by a TCR beta motif of several highly homologous variants. Disease-linked clones proved CD8+ and comparatively uncommon in peripheral blood.

CDR1 is MDHEN, CDR2 SYDVKM, per germline. The V and J ends lost 3 bases and 0 bases respectively, with 12 bases between them. This CDR3 region has 15 residues. This sequence originates from a male donor with ankylosing spondylitis. The chain combines TRBV28 with TRBJ2-7, with D possibly called TRBD1 or TRBD2 (5 bases each). What was sequenced was blood, either unsorted or a sorted T cell fraction (not recorded which). The DNA for the CDR3 is TGTGCCAGCAGTTTCGGGACGCTGAGCTCCTACGAGCAGTACTTC. It codes for CASSFGTLSSYEQYF.